These T cell receptor beta chains were read from a single sample in a study of T cells in Graves' hyperthyroidism and ophthalmopathy. MiXCR, applied by TCRdb to the multiplex PCR reads, yields one record per CDR3 protein. The sample has hundreds of thousands of distinct CDR3 sequences, 20% seen once; the top ten hold about 45%. The sequenced material came from blood. These receptors were taken from a man aged 35 to 55 with Graves' ophthalmopathy. The CDR3 runs from the conserved cysteine through the conserved F or W. D genes are given only for firm matches. Clone size is shown for a subset of rows, as once, few, many or a class of expanded clone.

V gene	D gene	clone size	J gene	CDR3 protein	CDR3 DNA
TRBV5-1	.	few	TRBJ2-1	CASSLLLPWGTRAYNEQFF	TGCGCCAGCAGCTTGTTGCTTCCTTGGGGGACCCGGGCCTACAATGAGCAGTTCTTC
TRBV5-6	.	few	TRBJ2-7	CASSPLPARRDKAYEQYF	TGTGCCAGCAGCCCCCTACCCGCTAGGCGGGACAAAGCCTACGAGCAGTACTTC
TRBV28	.	.	TRBJ1-2	CASSLQGAPYGYTF	TGTGCCAGCAGTTTACAAGGAGCCCCCTATGGCTACACCTTC
TRBV29-1	TRBD2	.	TRBJ2-1	CSVAGGSSYNEQFF	TGCAGCGTTGCGGGGGGTAGCTCCTACAATGAGCAGTTCTTC
TRBV6-1	.	many	TRBJ2-7	CASPRVGRLSYEQYF	TGTGCCAGCCCTCGGGTCGGCAGGCTCTCCTACGAGCAGTACTTC
TRBV7-8	.	many	TRBJ2-7	CASTPEGRNEQYF	TGTGCCAGCACTCCCGAGGGGCGCAACGAGCAGTACTTC
TRBV2	.	many	TRBJ2-2	CASLPDANTGELFF	TGTGCCAGCCTACCTGACGCTAACACCGGGGAGCTGTTTTTT
TRBV11-2	TRBD1	many	TRBJ2-2	CASSLQGIGELFF	TGTGCCAGCAGCCTACAGGGGATCGGGGAGCTGTTTTTT
TRBV20-1	.	many	TRBJ2-3	CSASSPTQYF	TGCAGTGCTAGCTCTCCTACGCAGTATTTT
TRBV6-1	.	few	TRBJ1-1	CASNPGGAGNTEAFF	TGTGCCAGCAACCCGGGGGGGGCAGGGAACACTGAAGCTTTCTTT
TRBV28	.	.	TRBJ1-5	CASNVLRETTEQYFGPANQPQHF	.
TRBV11-2	TRBD2	.	TRBJ2-4	CASGYPPTGTSGRMNIQYF	TGTGCCAGCGGATACCCCCCTACCGGGACTAGCGGGAGAATGAACATTCAGTACTTC
TRBV29-1	TRBD1	few	TRBJ1-1	CSVADRGPMNTEASF	TGCAGCGTCGCCGACAGGGGCCCTATGAACACTGAAGCTTCCTTT
TRBV30	.	.	TRBJ1-6	CAWSGQASSPLHF	TGTGCCTGGAGTGGACAGGCTAGTTCACCCCTCCACTTT
TRBV5-1	TRBD1	many	TRBJ2-3	CASSSSGQPITDTQYF	TGCGCCAGCAGCTCTTCGGGACAGCCGATAACAGATACGCAGTATTTT
TRBV5-5	.	few	TRBJ1-2	CASSLRGSGYGYTF	TGTGCCAGCAGCCTTAGAGGGTCAGGGTATGGCTACACCTTC
TRBV12-3/TRBV12-4	TRBD2	many	TRBJ2-3	CASSPLSGRAGDTQYF	TGTGCCAGCAGTCCTCTTAGCGGGAGGGCCGGCGATACGCAGTATTTT
TRBV3-1	.	.	TRBJ2-7	CASTEGSEQYF	TGTGCCAGCACCGAAGGCTCGGAACAGTACTTC
TRBV30	.	.	TRBJ1-3	CAWKGDGNTIYF	TGTGCCTGGAAGGGGGACGGAAACACCATATATTTT
TRBV5-6	.	many	TRBJ2-7	CASSHRTEDPYEQYF	TGTGCCAGCAGCCACCGGACAGAGGACCCCTACGAGCAGTACTTC